The present T cell receptor (beta chain) was sequenced within a study of radiation and T cells in renal cell carcinoma. Time point indicated: blood 2 weeks post-SBRT. The treatment denotes: 15 Gy SBRT to primary tumor, nephrectomy 4 weeks later. The CDR3 extends over 16 amino acids. Germline CDR1 reads SGHTA; CDR2 reads FQGNSA. Trimming at V came to 1 base and at J to 0 bases, leaving 6 bases not matched to a gene. TCRdb keeps only in-frame clones here, not all; method: immunoSEQ multiplex PCR. The table includes roughly 140,000 clones, approximately 86% detected once. The sample was blood, taken from a patient whose treatment included radiotherapy and nephrectomy. This sequence was found in a woman aged 50 to 65 with renal cell carcinoma. The rearrangement uses TRBV7-2 and TRBJ2-7, with 7 bases matching TRBD1. CDR3 in DNA: TGTGCCAGCAGCTTAGTTCCGGGACAGAGCTCCTACGAGCAGTACTTC. Translated: CASSLVPGQSSYEQYF.